This T cell receptor (beta chain) stems from a study of T cell responses to AZD1222 COVID-19 vaccine listed by TCRdb under 2021. For context, the study as a whole: Because spike-specific TCR depth and breadth did not differ between the two schedules, AZD1222 recipients who got a second dose at roughly 4 weeks were pooled with those who got a second dose at roughly 12 weeks. TCR sequencing covered 230 or so trial participants: 207 given two doses of AZD1222 and about 26 given two doses of MenACWY control vaccine. Trial participants were enrolled by age into 18-55, 56-69 and 70-plus year subgroups, with approximately 150, 28 and 58 TCR-sequenced participants respectively. Overall study outcomes, separate from this receptor: Most participants were white British and females outnumbered males, and the authors suggested that clonal diversity may have been underestimated. Conclusions about previously exposed vaccinees are limited because only a handful of AZD1222 recipients were SARS-CoV-2 seropositive at baseline. Spike-specific TCR breadth and depth rose significantly after two AZD1222 doses compared with day 0 and with MenACWY recipients. Because no day 14 peak-response samples were available, the repertoires could be characterized only after the peak T cell response. Reportedly, close to half of the unique spike-specific TCRs recognized epitopes lying outside the regions that are mutated in the B.1.351 and B.1.1.7 variants. The vaccine-associated CD4 TCRs covered the entire spike protein, and the dominant responses fell in regions 160-218 and 743-854. The 56-69-year group was small, and its depth increase did not reach significance, likely because of low power.

For this clone: The antigen it recognizes is unknown. No base quality values were provided; no much bigger clone lies one nucleotide off.

The CDR3 regions of human TCRbeta chains were analyzed by immunosequencing. The source study handled its data this way. Repertoire TCRs were matched against a reference library of SARS-CoV-2-specific TCRs generated with the MIRA antigen-specificity platform. Breadth meant the fraction of unique TCRs that were SARS-CoV-2-associated, whereas depth meant the fraction of total T cells that were SARS-CoV-2-associated. Using the MIRA data, every spike-specific TCR was mapped to the spike region that the TCR reacted to and assigned to either a CD4 or a CD8 class. Log10-transformed breadth and depth values were compared by one-way ANOVA with Sidak's multiple comparisons tests. TCRdb stores this immuneACCESS table with in-frame sequences only. Part of the clones is absent; in the studies checked, under half of the shortfall reflects unresolved V genes, and no reason is known for the rest. D and trimming were read from the DNA, whereas the V and J calls and clone size are those reported in that table. Recorded for this sample are approximately 71,000 clones; about nine tenths of them occurred a single time. The ten largest clonotypes hold less than 9% of the sample.

The label giving this sample's time point can be read as: baseline before first vaccination. Vaccinee samples came from UK trials COV001 and COV002, including a single-blind randomized controlled phase 2/3 trial of AZD1222 (ChAdOx1 nCoV-19) in healthy adults. For TCRbeta chain sequencing, PBMC samples were collected from trial participants at day 0 and at day 28 after the second dose. Sequenced material: peripheral blood, taken on day 0 of AZD1222 vaccination. This receptor was obtained from an adult in good health.

The CDR3 reads CASSLSPSGLAGVLNTDTQYF. The nucleotides are TGTGCCAGCAGTTTATCCCCATCGGGACTAGCGGGAGTTTTAAATACGGATACGCAGTATTTT. The chain couples TRBV28 to TRBJ2-3, and TRBD2 matches 14 of the central bases. V is cut back by 1 base and J by 6 bases, with 18 bases in the junction unmatched. For CDR1 and CDR2, the germline V gene lists MDHEN and SYDVKM. The CDR3, from cysteine to phenylalanine, totals 21 residues. CDR3 DNA is the only sequence kept; it has 63 bases, read in frame from the first base.